This TCR beta chain was captured by sequencing in a study of Graves' ophthalmopathy and Graves' hyperthyroidism. Trimming at V came to 2 bases and at J to 7 bases, leaving 7 bases not matched to a gene. The V gene's germline CDR1 is MGHDK and CDR2 SYGVNS. The length of the CDR3 is 15 residues. The authors amplified TCR beta CDR3 regions from RNA transcripts. HTBI primers served in a first-round RT-PCR, which a second-round multiplex PCR followed. TCRdb used MiXCR to reprocess the multiplex PCR reads, holding one entry per CDR3 protein. The sample contains about 740,000 distinct CDR3 sequences, about 44% of which appear only once.

The sample taken for sequencing was peripheral blood. The rearrangement joins TRBV25-1 to TRBJ1-4; 7 bases align to TRBD1. This receptor was taken from an adult man with Graves' ophthalmopathy. For the CDR3, the DNA is TGTGCCAGCAGTGAAGAGGGGGCATGGACTGAAAAACTGTTTTTT. Residues: CASSEEGAWTEKLFF.